This passage covers 30 T cell receptor beta chains from one sample sequenced in a study of T-cell reconstitution after alpha-beta-depleted transplantation in children. Researchers prepared the TCRbeta library using unique molecular identifiers, the study reports. TCRdb reprocessed the PCR reads via MiXCR and lists one record per CDR3 protein. Of some 500,000 distinct CDR3 sequences in the sample, about 18% were seen once. Sequencing used PBMCs from the stem cell graft donor, obtained from the stem cell graft. These receptors were obtained from a human donor who donated a stem cell graft to a child with acute lymphoblastic leukemia.

The chain combines TRBV12-3 or TRBV12-4 with TRBJ2-5, with 7 bases aligning to TRBD2. The CDR3 contains 14 residues. With V trimmed by 5 bases and J by 1 base, 4 bases remained unmatched. CDR3 sequence: CASSVREAQETQYF. The CDR3 coding sequence is TGTGCCAGCAGTGTCCGGGAGGCCCAAGAGACCCAGTACTTC.

The chain has TRBV7-9 and TRBJ2-1; D tentatively fits TRBD1 or TRBD2 (7 bases each). In germline, CDR1 is SEHNR, CDR2 FQNEAQ (reference sequence). With 0 bases removed from V and 8 bases from J, the gap between germline ends came to 14 bases. The CDR3 sequence is 15 residues long. The CDR3 here is CASSLAPGGVDEQFF. In DNA form, the CDR3 reads TGTGCCAGCAGCTTAGCTCCAGGGGGGGTAGATGAGCAGTTCTTC.

V usage is TRBV24-1 and J usage is TRBJ2-1; no definite D call. The CDR3 sequence is 18 residues long. Trimming took off 4 bases at V and 0 bases at J, with 18 bases between the two ends. CDR1 and CDR2 from the germline V gene are KGHDR and SFDVKD. The CDR3 DNA reads as TGTGCCACCAGTGACACCTCCAACAGTTGGAGCTCCTACAATGAGCAGTTCTTC. Residues: CATSDTSNSWSSYNEQFF.

This clonotype was counted between two and nine times. This chain links TRBV4-1 with TRBJ2-1; D gene unclear. This CDR3 is built from 15 residues. Between the trimmed V and J ends, which lost 0 bases and 0 bases, there was a span of 6 bases. The V gene's germline CDR1 is MGHRA and CDR2 YSYEKL. The CDR3 sequence is CASSQEISSYNEQFF. For the CDR3, the DNA is TGCGCCAGCAGCCAAGAGATAAGCTCCTACAATGAGCAGTTCTTC.

The chain links TRBV4-2 to TRBJ2-2; 9 bases map to TRBD2. Germline V gene sequence: CDR1 LGHNA, CDR2 YNFKEQ. Trimming at V came to 0 bases and at J to 6 bases, leaving 5 bases not matched to a gene. This CDR3 is built from 16 residues. The CDR3 nucleotides read TGTGCCAGCAGCCAAGAAGTAGCGGGAGCCTCCGGGGAGCTGTTTTTT. It is translated as CASSQEVAGASGELFF.

The table lists this clonotype with many counts. This rearrangement joins TRBV5-6 to TRBJ2-1; D possibly corresponds to TRBD2 (5 bases). The V and J ends lost 5 bases and 8 bases respectively, with 11 bases between them. Looked up from germline, CDR1 is SGHDT and CDR2 is YYEEEE. The CDR3 consists of 12 residues. The CDR3 DNA reads TGTGCCAGCAGTTTTACGCGGGATGAGCAGTTCTTC. The encoded protein is CASSFTRDEQFF.

In this sample, this clonotype turned up a few times. This chain joins TRBV12-3 or TRBV12-4 and TRBJ1-1; a possible D gene is TRBD1 (6 bases). Trimming took 6 bases from V and 1 from J, leaving 12 bases between them. CDR3 length equals 14 residues. The CDR3 sequence is CASRHLGANTEAFF. The CDR3 region has the DNA TGTGCCAGCAGGCATCTGGGGGCGAACACTGAAGCTTTCTTT.

V is TRBV9 and J is TRBJ2-3; unclear D gene. Germline-derived CDR1 and CDR2 are SGDLS and YYNGEE. This CDR3 comprises 16 residues. Trimming removed 2 bases from V and 2 bases from J, with 15 bases in between. CDR3 coding DNA: TGTGCCAGCAGCGTCCAGGCGGTCAGCAACACAGATACGCAGTATTTT. Its translation is CASSVQAVSNTDTQYF.

This chain joins TRBV5-6 and TRBJ2-1; D possibly corresponds to TRBD2 (6 bases). The V gene's germline CDR1 is SGHDT and CDR2 YYEEEE. V was pared by 9 bases and J by 5 bases, with 21 bases between. The CDR3 totals 15 residues. The CDR3: CAMSPGLGYHNEQFF. Here the CDR3 DNA reads TGTGCCATGAGCCCGGGACTGGGCTATCACAATGAGCAGTTCTTC.

The rearrangement uses TRBV18 and TRBJ1-1; D is ambiguous. Trimming left V 3 bases short and J 2 bases short, with 4 bases between. The germline V gene has CDR1 KGHSH and CDR2 LQKENI. The CDR3 covers 12 residues. CDR3 coding DNA: TGTGCCAGCTCACCCTATAACACTGAAGCTTTCTTT. Translation: CASSPYNTEAFF.

The rearrangement joins TRBV5-4 to TRBJ2-6; D might be TRBD2 (5 bases). V shed 1 base and J shed 0 bases, with 11 bases lying between them. This CDR3 has 17 amino acids. Per germline, CDR1 SGHNT and CDR2 YYREEE (reference sequence). The CDR3 DNA reads TGTGCCAGCAGCTTGTTCGACGGACTCTCTGGGGCCAACGTCCTGACTTTC. It codes for CASSLFDGLSGANVLTF.

This clonotype was picked up a small number of times. This chain links TRBV2 with TRBJ2-7; perhaps TRBD2 as D (6 bases). In germline, CDR1 is SNHLY, CDR2 FYNNEI. The germline V and J ends were trimmed by 1 base and 2 bases, with 15 bases remaining between them. This CDR3 has 16 amino acids. The DNA for the CDR3 is TGTGCCAGCAGTGAAGGGAGGGGCATGAACCCCTACGAGCAGTACTTC. Translated: CASSEGRGMNPYEQYF.

The CDR3 nucleotides read TGTGCCACCCAGGACAGTTTCCCCTACGAGCAGTACTTC. It encodes CATQDSFPYEQYF. This chain joins TRBV19 and TRBJ2-7; a weak D match, TRBD1 (6 bases). Germline V gene sequence: CDR1 LNHDA, CDR2 SQIVND (reference sequence). The CDR3 runs to 13 residues. Trimming shortened V by 10 bases and J by 2 bases, and 15 bases separated the two germline ends.

The sample holds a few counts of this clonotype. The chain combines TRBV20-1 with TRBJ2-5; D ambiguous. The CDR3 covers 10 residues. CDR1 is DFQATT and CDR2 is SNEGSKA in the germline V gene (reference sequence). Trimming took off 6 bases at V and 5 bases at J, with 7 bases between the two ends. DNA for the CDR3: TGCAGTGCACCCTCGGAGACCCAGTACTTC. Its translation: CSAPSETQYF.

This clonotype was seen a few times. The chain links TRBV29-1 to TRBJ2-1; D is uncertain. The V end lost 8 bases, the J end lost 8 bases, and 28 bases lay between the germline ends. The V gene's germline CDR1 is SQVTM and CDR2 ANQGSEA. This CDR3 has 16 residues. CDR3 loop: CSPPPGLRSIYDEQFF. Here the CDR3 DNA reads TGCAGCCCCCCCCCCGGTCTACGGAGTATTTACGATGAGCAGTTCTTC.

This clonotype was recorded a few times. The J gene is TRBJ2-1, the V gene TRBV24-1; D gene unclear. Trimming left V 0 bases short and J 5 bases short, with 10 bases between. CDR1 is KGHDR and CDR2 is SFDVKD in the germline V gene. The length of the CDR3 is 15 residues. CDR3 DNA sequence: TGTGCCACCAGTGATTTGCAAATGGCAAACAATGAGCAGTTCTTC. It translates to CATSDLQMANNEQFF.

This clonotype came up a few times. The V and J genes are TRBV10-3 and TRBJ2-1; the match to TRBD2 covers 9 bases. The V gene's germline CDR1 is ENHRY and CDR2 SYGVKD. The CDR3 is made up of 16 amino acids. Losses at the gene ends were 0 bases for V and 7 bases for J; bases not matched to a gene: 7. CDR3 amino acids: CAISESVGLAGNEQFF. DNA for the CDR3: TGTGCCATCAGTGAGTCAGTCGGGCTAGCGGGAAATGAGCAGTTCTTC.

V usage is TRBV29-1 and J usage is TRBJ1-2; D is possibly TRBD1 (6 bases). The ends were cut back, 3 bases at V and 3 bases at J, with 11 bases in the middle. From germline, CDR1 is SQVTM and CDR2 ANQGSEA. This CDR3 contains 13 residues. DNA of the CDR3: TGCAGCGTTGATGGGGGGCAAGACTATGGCTACACCTTC. The encoded protein is CSVDGGQDYGYTF.

This chain's CDR3 is CASSLGTPRNIQYF. The CDR3 nucleotides read TGTGCCAGCAGTTTGGGTACGCCGAGAAACATTCAGTACTTC. This chain links TRBV12-3 or TRBV12-4 with TRBJ2-4; D ambiguous. This CDR3 is 14 amino acids long. Trimming cost V 3 bases and J 6 bases, with 12 bases left between them.

In its sample, this clonotype was seen once. The rearrangement uses TRBV12-3 or TRBV12-4 and TRBJ1-2; D remains unclear. The CDR3 totals 13 residues. Between the trimmed V and J ends, which lost 4 bases and 8 bases, there was a span of 14 bases. CDR3 coding DNA: TGTGCCAGCAGTTCCCTCAACGTCCAGGGCTACACCTTC. Its protein is CASSSLNVQGYTF.

The sample holds a few counts of this clonotype. This sequence joins TRBV5-1 and TRBJ2-6; no firm D call. The germline CDR1 and CDR2 sequences are SGHRS and YFSETQ. The CDR3 consists of 16 residues. V was pared by 1 base and J by 0 bases, with 8 bases between. Here the CDR3 reads CASSLMRLSGANVLTF. DNA of the CDR3: TGCGCCAGCAGCTTGATGAGGCTCTCTGGGGCCAACGTCCTGACTTTC.

This clonotype was counted a few times. The rearrangement links TRBV12-3 or TRBV12-4 to TRBJ2-5, with TRBD2 matching 7 bases. The CDR3 runs to 14 residues. The J segment lost 6 bases and the V segment lost 3 bases, leaving 7 bases of the junction unmatched. CDR3 bases: TGTGCCAGCAGTTTCAATGCGGGAGTGAAGACCCAGTACTTC. Translated: CASSFNAGVKTQYF.

This sequence joins TRBV3-1 and TRBJ2-5, with 9 bases that match TRBD1. Looked up from germline, CDR1 is LGHDT and CDR2 is YNNKEL (reference sequence). J gave up 2 bases and V 3 bases, and 7 bases lay outside the gene matches. CDR3 length: 16 residues. The DNA of the CDR3 is TGTGCCAGCAGCCAGGGCCTCGGGACAGGGCAAGAGACCCAGTACTTC. Translated, it gives CASSQGLGTGQETQYF.

The V call is TRBV12-3 or TRBV12-4, the J call TRBJ1-2, with D hard to call. The CDR3 runs 13 residues. Deletions cut 4 bases from V and 3 bases from J, with 9 bases between. The CDR3 spells CASSWKQDYGYTF. CDR3 sequence (DNA): TGTGCCAGCAGTTGGAAGCAAGACTATGGCTACACCTTC.

This chain joins TRBV5-1 and TRBJ2-1, with a possible D match to TRBD1 (6 bases). The CDR3 totals 14 residues. V was pared by 3 bases and J by 8 bases, with 15 bases between. Germline CDR1 and CDR2: SGHRS and YFSETQ. The CDR3 DNA is TGCGCCAGCAGCTCTGGGACAATTGGGGATGAGCAGTTCTTC. This gives the protein CASSSGTIGDEQFF. The complete variable domain, with remaining parts taken from reference TRBV5-1 and TRBJ2-1, reads KAGVTQTPRYLIKTRGQQVTLSCSPISGHRSVSWYQQTPGQGLQFLFEYFSETQRNKGNFPGRFSGRQFSNSRSEMNVSTLELGDSALYLCASSSGTIGDEQFFGPGTRLTVL.

This clonotype was found a few times. The J gene is TRBJ2-3, the V gene TRBV7-8, with unresolved D. Trimming cost V 1 base and J 0 bases, with 11 bases left between them. Germline V gene lookup returns CDR1 SGHVS and CDR2 FQNEAQ. This CDR3 has 16 residues. In nucleotides, the CDR3 is TGTGCCAGCAGCTTAGTGGGCACTTTCAGCACAGATACGCAGTATTTT. This sequence encodes CASSLVGTFSTDTQYF. Based on the CDR3 plus reference TRBV7-8 and TRBJ2-3, the full variable domain is GAGVSQSPRYKVAKRGQDVALRCDPISGHVSLFWYQQALGQGPEFLTYFQNEAQLDKSGLPSDRFFAERPEGSVSTLKIQRTQQEDSAVYLCASSLVGTFSTDTQYFGPGTRLTVL.

The V call is TRBV5-1, the J call TRBJ2-6; D uncertain. The germline CDR1 and CDR2 sequences are SGHRS and YFSETQ. Trimming left V 7 bases short and J 4 bases short, with 9 bases between. The CDR3 spans 13 residues. CDR3 in amino acids: CASQTSGANVLTF. DNA for the CDR3: TGCGCCAGCCAGACCTCCGGGGCCAACGTCCTGACTTTC.

In its sample, this clonotype was seen a few times. In DNA form, the CDR3 reads TGTGCCAGCAGTTCTCGGGACAGTAGGGGGGAGCTGTTTTTT. Residues: CASSSRDSRGELFF. The rearrangement links TRBV12-3 or TRBV12-4 to TRBJ2-2; TRBD1 matches 7 bases. The CDR3 has 14 residues. V lost 4 bases and J lost 8; bases outside the gene matches: 7.

The rearrangement links TRBV5-1 to TRBJ2-1; either TRBD1 or TRBD2 may supply D (5 bases each). Trimming pared 3 bases from V and 8 bases from J, leaving 12 bases between. Germline loops: CDR1 SGHRS, CDR2 YFSETQ. The CDR3 contains 13 residues. CDR3 sequence: CASSSPLGDEQFF. In nucleotides, the CDR3 is TGCGCCAGCAGCTCCCCCCTGGGGGATGAGCAGTTCTTC.

This clonotype was detected a few times. V and J are TRBV12-3 or TRBV12-4 and TRBJ2-3; D not resolved. Trimming stripped 3 bases from V and 5 bases from J, with 12 bases between. The CDR3 covers 14 residues. The DNA of the CDR3 is TGTGCCAGCAGTTTGACGGGTCCGGGAGATACGCAGTATTTT. The encoded protein is CASSLTGPGDTQYF.